A single T cell receptor (beta chain) is shown here with its context. This sample is drawn from a study of blood T cells in healthy people across ages. Sample-barcoded 5' priming and a J-beta primer mix drove a second PCR of roughly 6 to 12 cycles. TCRdb re-called the 5' RACE reads through MiXCR, storing one row per CDR3 protein. The profile shows 1.2 million to 1.5 million distinct CDR3 sequences, 59% of them singletons. Material: blood. The receptor comes from a man between 18 and 29 years old in good health.

The CDR3 nucleotides are TGTGCCAGCAGCTTAGCCTCGACCGAACAAGAGACCCAGTACTTC. Translating gives CASSLASTEQETQYF. The rearrangement joins TRBV7-6 to TRBJ2-5, with unresolved D. This CDR3 region has 15 residues. The V and J ends lost 0 bases and 2 bases respectively, with 10 bases between them. The germline V gene has CDR1 SGHVS and CDR2 FNYEAQ.